One sample yielded the 4 T cell receptor beta chains listed below, sequenced in a study of spatial heterogeneity in lung cancer. General study points: The study found that expanded intratumoral alpha and beta TCR counts tracked tumor mutation counts.

TCRdb passed the 5' RACE reads through MiXCR, listing each CDR3 protein once. The profile shows 2,500 to 3,000 distinct CDR3 sequences, less than 65% of them singletons. Time point given: sample taken at primary tumor resection. For these receptors, no antigen is known. The source material was lung tumor tissue, sampled at surgery. These receptors originate from a male donor with early-stage non-small cell lung cancer.

By its share, this clonotype is medium-sized. This beta chain is an off-target read within a library intended for alpha chains, so its frequency means little. This chain uses TRBV12-3 or TRBV12-4 with TRBJ2-5; D may be TRBD1 or TRBD2 (6 bases each). CDR3 size: 15 residues. V lost 6 bases and J 5 bases, leaving 19 bases between the germline ends. The CDR3 DNA follows: TGTGCCAGCAGGGGGGGCTCCGGGAGAGGGGAGACCCAGTACTTC. The encoded protein is CASRGGSGRGETQYF.

A word on this clonotype: In a library made to pick up alpha chains, this beta chain is a stray read with a size that means little. V usage is TRBV29-1 and J usage is TRBJ1-5, with 8 bases lining up with TRBD1. CDR1 SQVTM and CDR2 ANQGSEA come from the germline V gene. The CDR3 contains 14 residues. V lost 4 bases to trimming and J lost 2 bases; unmatched junction nucleotides: 4. Here the CDR3 reads CSVAGTGRNQPQHF. Here the CDR3 DNA reads TGCAGCGTTGCAGGGACAGGACGCAATCAGCCCCAGCATTTT.

On this clonotype itself: Within a library made for alpha chains, this beta chain is off target, and its count is uninformative. J is TRBJ2-3 and V is TRBV5-4; perhaps TRBD1 as D (6 bases). The CDR3 is made up of 15 amino acids. Germline lookup yields CDR1 SGHNT and CDR2 YYREEE (reference sequence). The V end lost 2 bases, the J end lost 5 bases, and 15 bases lay between the germline ends. CDR3 DNA: TGTGCCAGCAGCTTAGACAGGCCGGGGAGAGATACGCAGTATTTT. This sequence encodes CASSLDRPGRDTQYF.

This clonotype ranks as medium-sized. This beta chain is a stray read from a library made for alpha chains; its abundance is not meaningful. The chain is built from TRBV29-1 and TRBJ2-1; 9 nucleotides line up with TRBD2. The CDR3 covers 16 residues. Germline CDR1 and CDR2: SQVTM and ANQGSEA. V shed 0 bases, J shed 4 bases, and the junction held 7 bases outside the gene matches. This CDR3 is CSVEDPAAGGYNEQFF. The CDR3 coding sequence is TGCAGCGTTGAAGATCCCGCAGCGGGAGGTTACAATGAGCAGTTCTTC.